Each of the 13 T cell receptor beta chains below was sequenced from the same sample in a study of blood T cell repertoires in COVID-19. The protocol was immunoSEQ multiplex PCR, while the TCRdb copy is restricted to in-frame clones and leaves out a portion. The table has approximately 250,000 clones, 90% seen once. Material: PBMCs or T cells enriched from blood (not recorded which). Receptors were obtained from a woman aged 25 to 45 with acute COVID-19.

The chain is built from TRBV27 and TRBJ2-7, with 9 bases aligning to TRBD2. This CDR3 has 16 amino acids. Germline CDR1 MNHEY, CDR2 SMNVEV (reference sequence). J was trimmed by 4 bases and V by 5 bases; bases with no gene match: 12. The CDR3 protein is CASSAQQVAGVYEQYF. As DNA, the CDR3 is TGTGCCAGCAGTGCCCAACAGGTAGCGGGAGTGTACGAGCAGTACTTC.

The chain is built from TRBV11-2 and TRBJ1-2, with TRBD1 matching over 9 bases. V gave up 5 bases and J gave up 7 bases; unmatched junction bases: 5. Germline-derived CDR1 and CDR2 are SGHAT and FQNNGV. This CDR3 comprises 13 residues. CDR3 DNA: TGTGCCAGCAGCGGACAGGGGAAAAGTGGCTACACCTTC. Amino acid sequence: CASSGQGKSGYTF.

The chain uses TRBV19 and TRBJ1-3, with 7 bases matching TRBD1. The CDR3 is made up of 15 amino acids. The germline CDR1 and CDR2 sequences are LNHDA and SQIVND (reference sequence). Trimming cost V 11 bases and J 3 bases; bases outside gene matches: 13. The CDR3 DNA sequence: TGTGCCTCCATGGAAGGGGGCTTTGTTGGAAACACCATATATTTT. This encodes CASMEGGFVGNTIYF.

The rearrangement joins TRBV18 to TRBJ1-5; TRBD1 matches 11 bases. Per germline, CDR1 KGHSH and CDR2 LQKENI. Unmatched junction bases numbered 2, after V lost 3 bases and J lost 7 bases. This CDR3 has 14 amino acids. In nucleotides, the CDR3 is TGTGCCAGCTCACCGGACAGGGGGCTCCAGCCCCAGCATTTT. Protein product: CASSPDRGLQPQHF.

V is TRBV10-3 and J is TRBJ1-5, with a possible D match to TRBD1 (6 bases). The CDR3 is 15 amino acids. Trimming shortened V by 3 bases and J by 2 bases, and 11 bases separated the two germline ends. CDR1 ENHRY and CDR2 SYGVKD come from the germline V gene. The CDR3 loop reads CAISDQAGGNQPQHF. CDR3 in DNA: TGTGCCATCAGTGATCAGGCAGGGGGCAATCAGCCCCAGCATTTT.

With regard to this clone: Sequence at one end of the junction differs from germline and may be a read error. At the DNA level, this CDR3 is encoded by other sequences in the same sample as well. The chain employs TRBV4-3 and TRBJ2-7; TRBD2 aligns across 13 bases. The germline V gene has CDR1 LGHNA and CDR2 YSLEER. CDR3 length: 18 amino acids. The CDR3: CASSPPGTSGKSSYEQYF. The CDR3 region has the DNA TGCGCCAGCAGCCCTCCCGGGACTAGCGGGAAAAGCTCCTACGAGCAATACTTC.

The chain links TRBV5-4 to TRBJ2-3, with D possibly TRBD1 on 6 matching bases. Germline-derived CDR1 and CDR2 are SGHNT and YYREEE (reference sequence). The CDR3 totals 14 residues. Trimming removed 5 bases from V and 2 bases from J, with 12 bases in between. CDR3: CASSLQGTTDTQYF. The CDR3 nucleotides read TGTGCCAGCAGTTTACAGGGTACCACAGATACGCAGTATTTT.

V and J are TRBV21-1 and TRBJ2-7; the table's TRBD1 call for D was not verified on the DNA. TRBV21-1 is annotated as a pseudogene. The CDR3 sequence is 13 residues long. CDR3 amino acids: CASSKEGPDEQYF. CDR3 bases: TGTGCCAGCAGCAAAGAGGGGCCTGACGAGCAGTACTTC.

The chain is built from TRBV7-3 and TRBJ2-3; 8 positions match TRBD2. V lost 5 bases to trimming and J lost 0 bases; unmatched junction nucleotides: 13. Germline CDR1 and CDR2: SGHTA and FQGTGA. This CDR3 contains 18 residues. CDR3 DNA: TGTGCCAGCAGCGCGTCCGGGACTAGGGGCCCTAGCACAGATACGCAGTATTTT. It yields the protein CASSASGTRGPSTDTQYF.

Comments on this clone: Other DNA sequences within the sample encode an identical CDR3. The CDR3 loop reads CASSLAGATDTQYF. In DNA form, the CDR3 reads TGTGCCAGCAGCTTAGCGGGGGCGACGGATACGCAGTATTTT. The chain recombines TRBV7-2 with TRBJ2-3; TRBD1 is a possible D gene (6 bases). Germline V lookup: CDR1 SGHTA, CDR2 FQGNSA. This CDR3 contains 14 residues. With 0 bases removed from V and 6 bases from J, the gap between germline ends came to 10 bases. The whole variable domain, remainder taken from reference TRBV7-2 and TRBJ2-3, is GAGVSQSPSNKVTEKGKDVELRCDPISGHTALYWYRQSLGQGLEFLIYFQGNSAPDKSGLPSDRFSAERTGGSVSTLTIQRTQQEDSAVYLCASSLAGATDTQYFGPGTRLTVL.

Of note for this clone: Additional DNA sequences in this sample encode the identical CDR3. The V call is TRBV28, the J call TRBJ2-1; D gene uncertain. Germline V lookup: CDR1 MDHEN, CDR2 SYDVKM. The CDR3 spans 16 residues. V lost 3 bases to trimming and J lost 0 bases, with 12 bases between them. Here the CDR3 reads CASSFIGGSSYNEQFF. As DNA, the CDR3 is TGTGCCAGCAGTTTTATTGGCGGAAGCTCCTACAATGAGCAGTTCTTC. Variable domain in full (rest from reference TRBV28 and TRBJ2-1): DVKVTQSSRYLVKRTGEKVFLECVQDMDHENMFWYRQDPGLGLRLIYFSYDVKMKEKGDIPEGYSVSREKKERFSLILESASTNQTSMYLCASSFIGGSSYNEQFFGPGTRLTVL.

This chain links TRBV3-1 (or the pseudogene TRBV3-2) with TRBJ1-1; no reliable D call. Per germline, CDR1 LGHDT and CDR2 YNNKEL (reference sequence). The CDR3 totals 13 residues. The V end lost 3 bases, the J end lost 5 bases, and 10 bases lay between the germline ends. CDR3 protein: CASSHTGGTEAFF. The CDR3 DNA is TGTGCCAGCAGCCATACGGGTGGGACTGAAGCTTTCTTT.

A single count supports this clone. The chain uses TRBV6-5 and TRBJ2-3, with 9 bases fitting TRBD2. CDR1 and CDR2 from the germline V gene are MNHEY and SVGAGI. The CDR3 runs to 14 residues. V gave up 2 bases and J gave up 3 bases; unmatched junction bases: 0. CDR3 DNA: TGTGCCAGCAGTTACACTAGCGGGACAGATACGCAGTATTTT. Translated: CASSYTSGTDTQYF.